This T cell receptor (beta chain) came from a study of T-cell memory formation after mild COVID-19. Study results and caveats: Contracting clones localized mainly to CM and EM when CD4+ and mainly to EMRA when CD8+.

TCR alpha and TCR beta cDNA libraries carrying sample barcodes and UMIs were produced by 5'RACE using constant-segment primers. TCRdb reprocessed the 5' RACE reads via MiXCR and lists one record per CDR3 protein. The data contain some 120,000 distinct CDR3 sequences, 15% to 20% of them seen just once; the ten biggest clones take up about 15%. In regard to this clonotype: Its cognate antigen is unknown.

This TCR came from an adult woman who had mild COVID-19 (a few samples of this study predate the infection). Cell type and time point are not known. The sequenced sample was PBMCs or a T cell subset sorted from them (not recorded which).

The CDR3 here is CASSATGLLPYEQYF. For the CDR3, the DNA is TGTGCCAGCAGCGCAACGGGACTGCTTCCCTACGAGCAGTACTTC. The chain is built from TRBV7-6 and TRBJ2-7, with TRBD2 as a possible D gene (6 bases). V was clipped by 5 bases and J by 2 bases, with 16 bases between them. Germline V gene sequence: CDR1 SGHVS, CDR2 FNYEAQ. CDR3 length equals 15 residues.